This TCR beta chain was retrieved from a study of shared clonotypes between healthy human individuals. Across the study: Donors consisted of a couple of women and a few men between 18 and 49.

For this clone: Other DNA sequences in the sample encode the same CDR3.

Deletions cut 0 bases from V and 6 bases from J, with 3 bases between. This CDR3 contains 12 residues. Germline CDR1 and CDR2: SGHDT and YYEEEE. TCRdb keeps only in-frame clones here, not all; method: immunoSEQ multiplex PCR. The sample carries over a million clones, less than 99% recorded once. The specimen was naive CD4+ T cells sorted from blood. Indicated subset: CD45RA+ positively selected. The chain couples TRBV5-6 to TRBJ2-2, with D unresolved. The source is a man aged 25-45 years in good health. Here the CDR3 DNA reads TGTGCCAGCAGCTTGGGGGCCGGGGAGCTGTTTTTT. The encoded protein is CASSLGAGELFF.